This TCR beta chain comes out of a study of graft-versus-host responses after intestinal transplantation. Overall study context: Every one of the recipients received anti-thymocyte globulin induction and afterwards took tacrolimus and steroids for approximately three years.

Repertoires were generated with immunoSEQ multiplex PCR, while TCRdb's copy carries only in-frame clones and drops some. The sample lists fewer than 10,000 clones, roughly 88% seen once, with 9% to 10% in the top ten. On this clone: Its antigen is undetermined.

Study findings and constraints: Maximum circulating GvH clone levels tracked with early post-transplant HvG decreases. GvH clones were found in recipient marrow; some appeared first in ileum or blood.

CDR1 is SEHNR and CDR2 is FQNEAQ in the germline V gene (reference sequence). The V and J ends lost 8 bases and 2 bases respectively, with 13 bases between them. The CDR3 has 13 amino acids. The chain carries TRBV7-9 and TRBJ2-7; TRBD1 might be the D (6 bases). The sequence was obtained from a human patient who received an intestinal transplant, so some T cells may come from the graft donor. The sequences come from PBMCs, collected 242 days after intestinal transplant. The CDR3 spells CASSGVSTYEQYF. Written as DNA, the CDR3 is TGTGCCAGCTCAGGGGTTAGCACCTACGAGCAGTACTTC.